The present entry profiles one T cell receptor (beta chain) with its context. The antigen remains unidentified. Sequenced by immunoSEQ multiplex PCR; TCRdb stores in-frame clones only, minus some. Of tens of thousands of clones in the sample, around nine tenths were seen once. This entry belongs to a study of OX40 agonist ivuxolimab in advanced cancers. Study outcomes and limitations: Expanded clones were, on average, more numerous in CD8+ T cells than in CD4+. Among patients with partial responses at 0.1-3.0 mg/kg, clonal expansion was among the lowest.

Germline V lookup: CDR1 LNHDA, CDR2 SQIVND (reference sequence). Trimming cost V 3 bases and J 0 bases; bases outside gene matches: 13. The CDR3 has 18 amino acids. This sequence originates from an adult with an advanced solid tumor such as melanoma, head and neck, liver or kidney cancer. This chain uses TRBV19 with TRBJ1-1, with TRBD1 matching over 7 bases. The sequences come from CD4+ or CD8+ T cells sorted from blood, collected in a trial of the OX40 agonist ivuxolimab. The CDR3 here is CASSIGWMTGRMNTEAFF. Written as DNA, the CDR3 is TGTGCCAGTAGTATCGGTTGGATGACAGGGAGGATGAACACTGAAGCTTTCTTT.